This record looks at one T cell receptor (beta chain) sequence and its context. Its target is unknown. PCR employed 60 Vbeta and 13 Jbeta primers. This table comes from immunoSEQ multiplex PCR, and its TCRdb copy is limited to in-frame clones, with some not included. The sample includes fewer than 250,000 clones, about 69% of them seen just once. This sample is drawn from a study of cytomegalovirus exposure and HLA in healthy donors. Germline values: CDR1 SGHTA, CDR2 FQGNSA. This CDR3 has 14 residues. V trimming: 5 bases; J trimming: 7 bases; junction bases outside the gene matches: 7. Study conclusions and caveats: Productive rates of about 87% or about 30% were seen for most TCR beta V segments in an earlier analysis. TCR beta sequences reportedly predicted most subjects' HLA-A and HLA-B alleles accurately. Researchers catalogued approximately 170 TCR beta chains as cytomegalovirus-associated. Exclusion applied to some V segments, including TRBV6-2 and TRBV6-3, as they were indistinguishable.

The TCR was taken from a young man in good health and CMV-seropositive. The sample comprised PBMCs. The J gene is TRBJ1-2, the V gene TRBV7-2; TRBD1 matches 10 bases. The CDR3 spells CASSLTGTGVGYTF. DNA for the CDR3: TGTGCCAGCAGCCTCACCGGGACAGGGGTTGGCTACACCTTC.